The T cell receptor (beta chain) described here comes from a study of T cell responses to AZD1222 COVID-19 vaccine. Points from the study as a whole: Without day 14 samples, only post-peak T cell repertoires were studied. Targets within unmutated variant regions were reportedly found for nearly half of spike-specific TCRs. Distributed over spike, vaccine-associated CD4 TCRs predominated at 160-218 and 743-854. Clonal diversity was possibly underestimated, and the donors were mostly white British, with more females.

Clones were read by immunoSEQ multiplex PCR, and TCRdb kept only the in-frame ones, dropping some. The table records 110,000 or so clones, around 89% of them present only once. Germline V CDR1 and CDR2: KGHDR, SFDVKD. The CDR3 length is 15 residues. Trimming removed 1 base from V and 5 bases from J, with 13 bases in between. As for this clone: Its antigen is not identified.

This sample comprised peripheral blood, obtained 28 days after the second AZD1222 dose. This receptor was taken from an adult who received the AZD1222 COVID-19 vaccine. V usage is TRBV24-1 and J usage is TRBJ2-5; possibly TRBD1 for D (6 bases). The CDR3, as DNA: TGTGCCACCAGTGATTTTACAGGGACGGCGGAGACCCAGTACTTC. Translated: CATSDFTGTAETQYF.